The 8 T cell receptor beta chains given below trace back to one sample, sequenced in a study of CD8 T cells in Susac syndrome (dated by TCRdb to between 2018 and 2021). Libraries were made using the immunoSEQ multiplex PCR assay. RNA was extracted using the RNeasy kit, and roughly 0.45 to 1 microgram was reverse transcribed with random hexamers. In-frame beta chains were kept once TCRdb had trimmed the public reads at Q25 with fastp and called clones with MiXCR. Identical CDR3 protein sequences are pooled into one entry, listed with their most common genes and DNA. This sample holds approximately 190,000 distinct CDR3 sequences; under 97% were observed only once. The ten largest clonotypes hold 0.075% to 0.1% of the sample. The sample consisted of CD4+ T cells from PBMCs. These receptors all come from a human donor with Susac syndrome.

The rearrangement uses TRBV7-9 and TRBJ1-5, with D uncertain. V was cut by 4 bases and J by 4 bases, with 11 bases left in between. This CDR3 contains 14 residues. The germline gives CDR1 SEHNR, CDR2 FQNEAQ (reference sequence). The CDR3 protein is CASSSTRDNQPQHF. CDR3 bases: TGTGCCAGCAGCTCCACTAGGGATAATCAGCCCCAGCATTTT.

V gene TRBV20-1 combines with J gene TRBJ2-7; D not resolved. Germline V gene sequence: CDR1 DFQATT, CDR2 SNEGSKA (reference sequence). V was clipped by 1 base and J by 5 bases, with 18 bases between them. CDR3 length: 15 residues. CDR3 in DNA: TGCAGTGCTAGAGCGTTCGCAGGTGGAAATCACGAGCAGTACTTC. Its translation: CSARAFAGGNHEQYF.

J is TRBJ2-7 and V is TRBV9; D perhaps matches TRBD1 (7 bases). This CDR3 has 15 amino acids. Germline V gene data show CDR1 as SGDLS and CDR2 as YYNGEE. Trimming removed 4 bases from V and 1 base from J, with 15 bases in between. CDR3 DNA: TGTGCCAGCAGCCCGCGACCAGGGGGGTCCTACGAGCAGTACTTC. It translates to CASSPRPGGSYEQYF.

This clonotype was observed a single time. The rearrangement joins TRBV14 to TRBJ2-2; D assignment may be TRBD1 or TRBD2 (5 bases each). The germline CDR1 and CDR2 sequences are SGHDN and FVKESK. V lost 5 bases and J lost 4, with 17 bases in between. The CDR3 runs to 16 residues. This CDR3 reads CASSSRSGTSTGELFF. CDR3 nucleotide sequence: TGTGCCAGCAGCTCCAGATCGGGGACCAGCACCGGGGAGCTGTTTTTT.

The rearrangement joins TRBV6-1 to TRBJ2-5; 9 nucleotides agree with TRBD2. Germline V gene sequence: CDR1 MNHNS, CDR2 SASEGT. CDR3 size: 15 residues. J was trimmed by 4 bases and V by 0 bases; bases with no gene match: 3. The CDR3 DNA reads as TGTGCCAGCAGTGAAGCGTGGCGGGGGGGAGAGACCCAGTACTTC. Translating it yields CASSEAWRGGETQYF.

This chain connects TRBV5-4 to TRBJ2-3; the D is unclear. V lost 4 bases and J lost 6, with 9 bases in between. This CDR3 region has 12 residues. CDR1 and CDR2 from the germline V gene are SGHNT and YYREEE (reference sequence). CDR3 protein: CASSRDWDTQYF. For the CDR3, the DNA is TGTGCCAGCAGCAGAGACTGGGATACGCAGTATTTT. The complete variable domain, with remaining parts taken from reference TRBV5-4 and TRBJ2-3, reads ETGVTQSPTHLIKTRGQQVTLRCSSQSGHNTVSWYQQALGQGPQFIFQYYREEENGRGNFPPRFSGLQFPNYSSELNVNALELDDSALYLCASSRDWDTQYFGPGTRLTVL.

This clonotype appeared a single time. The CDR3 DNA reads TGTGCCAGCAGTTTTATAACAGGGGCCGAGACCCAGTACTTC. Translation gives CASSFITGAETQYF. The rearrangement uses TRBV7-9 and TRBJ2-5, with 7 bases matching TRBD1. V lost 6 bases to trimming and J lost 5 bases; unmatched junction nucleotides: 9. The V gene's germline CDR1 is SEHNR and CDR2 FQNEAQ (reference sequence). The CDR3 covers 14 residues.

J is TRBJ1-1 and V is TRBV19; D gene unclear. In germline, CDR1 is LNHDA, CDR2 SQIVND (reference sequence). The CDR3 length is 14 residues. V was shortened by 5 bases and J by 1 base, with 11 bases between the two germline ends. CDR3 DNA: TGTGCCAGTAGTTGGGCTCCGAGGAACACTGAAGCTTTCTTT. Amino acid sequence: CASSWAPRNTEAFF.